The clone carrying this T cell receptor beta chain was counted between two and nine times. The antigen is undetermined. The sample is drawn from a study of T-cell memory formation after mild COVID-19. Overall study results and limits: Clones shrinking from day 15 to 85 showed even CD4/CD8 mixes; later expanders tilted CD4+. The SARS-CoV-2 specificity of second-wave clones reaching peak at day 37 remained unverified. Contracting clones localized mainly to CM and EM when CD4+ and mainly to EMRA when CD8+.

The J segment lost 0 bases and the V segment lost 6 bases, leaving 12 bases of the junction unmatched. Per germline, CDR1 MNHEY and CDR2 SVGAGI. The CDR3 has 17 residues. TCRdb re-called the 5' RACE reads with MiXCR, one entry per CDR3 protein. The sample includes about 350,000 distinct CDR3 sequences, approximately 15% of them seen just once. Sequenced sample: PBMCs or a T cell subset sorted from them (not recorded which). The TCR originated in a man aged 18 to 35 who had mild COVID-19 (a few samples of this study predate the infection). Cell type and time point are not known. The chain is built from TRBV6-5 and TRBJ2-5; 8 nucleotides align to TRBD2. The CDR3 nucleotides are TGTGCCAGCAGACCGCGGGGGAGACTAGCGAACCAAGAGACCCAGTACTTC. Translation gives CASRPRGRLANQETQYF.